This is a list of T cell receptor beta chains from one sample in a study of cytomegalovirus exposure and HLA in healthy donors. Sequencing used immunoSEQ multiplex PCR; TCRdb keeps in-frame clones, though not all of them. Of 95,000 to 120,000 clones listed, roughly four fifths are singletons. The sequencing sample was made of PBMCs. All receptors derive from a woman under 30 in good health and CMV-seronegative. Each CDR3 is given with its conserved first and last residue. The order of the fields is CDR3 DNA, CDR3 protein, D gene, clone size, J gene, V gene, CDR3 length. The D gene is left open where the match is weak. Some rows have no size entry. The others give once, few or many, or a class for an expanded clone.

DNA: TGTGCCATCAGTGAGGCGCAGGAGGGCCGGGGCTACACCTTC
CDR3: CAISEAQEGRGYTF
D: -
size: -
J: TRBJ1-2
V: TRBV10-3
length: 14

DNA: TGTGCCAGCTCACCTGTAAAAGGGGTAGGTCAGCCCCAGCATTTT
CDR3: CASSPVKGVGQPQHF
D: -
size: -
J: TRBJ1-5
V: TRBV18
length: 15

DNA: TGTGCCAGCAGTGAAGCCCGACTAGCGGGCCGGGAGACCCAGTACTTC
CDR3: CASSEARLAGRETQYF
D: TRBD2
size: -
J: TRBJ2-5
V: TRBV6-1
length: 16

DNA: TGTGCCAGTAGTATAGCAGCGGAAAACCTTTACAATGAGCAGTTCTTC
CDR3: CASSIAAENLYNEQFF
D: -
size: -
J: TRBJ2-1
V: TRBV19
length: 16

DNA: TGCAGCGCCATACAGGGTAGAAGGGCAGAGACCCAGTACTTC
CDR3: CSAIQGRRAETQYF
D: -
size: -
J: TRBJ2-5
V: TRBV29-1
length: 14

DNA: TGTGCCAGTAGTCCTAGAAGGACAGATGAAAAACTGTTTTTT
CDR3: CASSPRRTDEKLFF
D: -
size: -
J: TRBJ1-4
V: TRBV19
length: 14

DNA: TGTGCCGGTGGACGGACTAATAATTCACCCCTCCACTTT
CDR3: CAGGRTNNSPLHF
D: -
size: -
J: TRBJ1-6
V: TRBV6-5
length: 13

DNA: TGTGCCAGCAGTAACAGGGCGGGGGGCACTGAAGCTTTCTTT
CDR3: CASSNRAGGTEAFF
D: -
size: few
J: TRBJ1-1
V: TRBV6-5
length: 14

DNA: TGTGCCAGCAGCTCCGCCTGGGGACAGCCCGAGCAGTACTTC
CDR3: CASSSAWGQPEQYF
D: TRBD1
size: -
J: TRBJ2-7
V: TRBV28
length: 14

DNA: TGTGCCAGCGGGGGCGAGTTTGATGAAAAACTGTTTTTT
CDR3: CASGGEFDEKLFF
D: -
size: -
J: TRBJ1-4
V: TRBV6-6
length: 13

DNA: TGCGCCAGCAGCTTAAGGGGCGCCGGGGAGCTGTTTTTT
CDR3: CASSLRGAGELFF
D: -
size: few
J: TRBJ2-2
V: TRBV5-1
length: 13

DNA: TGCGCCAGCTGTGAGGGGGGGCGCGGTTCCGATACGCAGTATTTT
CDR3: CASCEGGRGSDTQYF
D: -
size: -
J: TRBJ2-3
V: TRBV5-1
length: 15

DNA: TGTGCCAGCAGCTTGAGGACAGAATACAATGAGCAGTTCTTC
CDR3: CASSLRTEYNEQFF
D: -
size: -
J: TRBJ2-1
V: TRBV5-6
length: 14

DNA: TGTGCCAGCCACCGCTCTAGCGGTTACAATGAGCAGTTCTTC
CDR3: CASHRSSGYNEQFF
D: TRBD2
size: -
J: TRBJ2-1
V: TRBV6-6
length: 14

DNA: TGTGCCAGCTCACCCTCAGGGGCAACTAATGAAAAACTGTTTTTT
CDR3: CASSPSGATNEKLFF
D: -
size: -
J: TRBJ1-4
V: TRBV18
length: 15

DNA: TGTGCCAGCAGCCAAGTATCAGAGACCCAGTACTTC
CDR3: CASSQVSETQYF
D: -
size: -
J: TRBJ2-5
V: TRBV14
length: 12

DNA: TGTGCCAGCAGCAGGGAGCCCGATCTCAACAATGAGCAGTTCTTC
CDR3: CASSREPDLNNEQFF
D: -
size: -
J: TRBJ2-1
V: TRBV7-9
length: 15

DNA: TGCGCCAGCAGCCCCGGACAGTTATACACTGAAGCTTTCTTT
CDR3: CASSPGQLYTEAFF
D: -
size: -
J: TRBJ1-1
V: TRBV4-3
length: 14

DNA: TGTGCCAGCAGTGAGCTCTACGAGCAGTACTTC
CDR3: CASSELYEQYF
D: -
size: -
J: TRBJ2-7
V: TRBV28
length: 11

DNA: TGTGCCAGCTCACGACAGACCGTGAACACTGAAGCTTTCTTT
CDR3: CASSRQTVNTEAFF
D: -
size: -
J: TRBJ1-1
V: TRBV18
length: 14

DNA: TGCGCCAGCAGGGACTCCACTAGCGGCTACACCTTC
CDR3: CASRDSTSGYTF
D: -
size: once
J: TRBJ1-2
V: TRBV5-1
length: 12

DNA: TGTGCCAGCAAAACGGACGGGGAAGGAAACACCATATATTTT
CDR3: CASKTDGEGNTIYF
D: -
size: -
J: TRBJ1-3
V: TRBV2
length: 14

DNA: TGTGCCAGCAGCGTAGGATTGCTAGCGGCGACAGATACGCAGTATTTT
CDR3: CASSVGLLAATDTQYF
D: TRBD2
size: -
J: TRBJ2-3
V: TRBV9
length: 16

DNA: TGTGCCAGCCCCTCCCTGGGACTAGCGGGAGCAACGGCAGATACGCAGTATTTT
CDR3: CASPSLGLAGATADTQYF
D: TRBD2
size: once
J: TRBJ2-3
V: TRBV7-4
length: 18

DNA: TGTGCCAGCAGTAACCAGCGGGAATCCTACAATGAGCAGTTCTTC
CDR3: CASSNQRESYNEQFF
D: TRBD2
size: -
J: TRBJ2-1
V: TRBV28
length: 15

DNA: TGTGCCAGCAGCTTTTTCGGCAGGGTAAACTCCTACGAGCAGTACTTC
CDR3: CASSFFGRVNSYEQYF
D: -
size: -
J: TRBJ2-7
V: TRBV7-4
length: 16

DNA: TGTGCCACCAGCTCGGGAGAGATGGGATTACCCTACAATGAGCAGTTCTTC
CDR3: CATSSGEMGLPYNEQFF
D: -
size: -
J: TRBJ2-1
V: TRBV15
length: 17

DNA: TGTGCCGGGTCAAGGCGGGGCAGCAGCACTGAAGCTTTCTTT
CDR3: CAGSRRGSSTEAFF
D: -
size: -
J: TRBJ1-1
V: TRBV30
length: 14

DNA: TGTGCCAGCAGCTTAGAACCTCCAGGGGGCGCCTATGGCTACACCTTC
CDR3: CASSLEPPGGAYGYTF
D: TRBD1
size: once
J: TRBJ1-2
V: TRBV7-2
length: 16

DNA: TGTGCCAGTAGTTCTTTCACAGGGGGCCGAACTGAAGCTTTCTTT
CDR3: CASSSFTGGRTEAFF
D: TRBD1
size: -
J: TRBJ1-1
V: TRBV19
length: 15

DNA: TGCAGCGTTGAATCGCGGCACACAGATACGCAGTATTTT
CDR3: CSVESRHTDTQYF
D: -
size: -
J: TRBJ2-3
V: TRBV29-1
length: 13

DNA: TGCAGCGGTGGTGGCTACACTGAAGCTTTCTTT
CDR3: CSGGGYTEAFF
D: -
size: -
J: TRBJ1-1
V: TRBV29-1
length: 11